The sample holds many counts of the clone carrying this T cell receptor (beta chain). Each CDR3 protein gets one entry after TCRdb re-called the 5' RACE reads with MiXCR. Altogether fewer than 40,000 distinct CDR3 sequences are present, approximately 25% being singletons, with the ten largest covering 4.3%. The CDR3 extends over 11 amino acids. CDR1 and CDR2 from the germline V gene are ENHRY and SYGVKD. V was trimmed by 10 bases and J by 8 bases, leaving 12 bases between them. The sample comprised memory CD4+ T cells sorted from blood. Stated subset: memory CD4+ T cells, CD4+CD45RO+CD25-. The TCR sequence derives from a female donor with breast cancer. This rearrangement joins TRBV10-3 to TRBJ2-1; D not resolved. The CDR3 region is CATQGWDEQFF. The DNA for the CDR3 is TGTGCCACCCAAGGGTGGGATGAGCAGTTCTTC.